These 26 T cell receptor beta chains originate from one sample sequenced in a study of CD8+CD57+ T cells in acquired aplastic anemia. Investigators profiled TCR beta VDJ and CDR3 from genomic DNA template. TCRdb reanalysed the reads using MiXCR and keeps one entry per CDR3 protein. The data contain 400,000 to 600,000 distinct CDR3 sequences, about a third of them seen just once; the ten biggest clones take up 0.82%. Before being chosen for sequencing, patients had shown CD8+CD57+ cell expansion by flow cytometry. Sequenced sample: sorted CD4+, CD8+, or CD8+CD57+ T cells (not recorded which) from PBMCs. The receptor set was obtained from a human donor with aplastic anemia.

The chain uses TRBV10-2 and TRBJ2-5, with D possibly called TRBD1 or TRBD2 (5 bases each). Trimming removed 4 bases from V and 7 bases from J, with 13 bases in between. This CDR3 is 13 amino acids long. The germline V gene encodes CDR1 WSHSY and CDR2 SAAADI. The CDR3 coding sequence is TGCGCCAGCAGTGGTACAGGACTGGGGACCCAGTACTTC. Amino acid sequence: CASSGTGLGTQYF.

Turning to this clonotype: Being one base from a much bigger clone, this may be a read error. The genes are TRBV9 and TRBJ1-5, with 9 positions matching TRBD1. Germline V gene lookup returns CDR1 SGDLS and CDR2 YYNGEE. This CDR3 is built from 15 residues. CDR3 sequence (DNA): TGTGCCAGCAGCGTAGGGGACAGGGTGAATCAGTCCCAGCATTTT. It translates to CASSVGDRVNQSQHF.

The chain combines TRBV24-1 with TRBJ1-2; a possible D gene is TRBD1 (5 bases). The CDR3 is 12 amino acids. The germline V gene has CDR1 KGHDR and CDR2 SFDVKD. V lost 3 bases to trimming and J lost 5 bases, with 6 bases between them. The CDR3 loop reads CATSDQGYGYTF. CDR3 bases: TGTGCCACCAGTGATCAGGGTTATGGCTACACCTTC.

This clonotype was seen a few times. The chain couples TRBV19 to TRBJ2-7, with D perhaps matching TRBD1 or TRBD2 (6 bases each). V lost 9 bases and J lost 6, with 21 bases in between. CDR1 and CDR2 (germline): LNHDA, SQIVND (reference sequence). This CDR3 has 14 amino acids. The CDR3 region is CASSPPQGGGEQYF. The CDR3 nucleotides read TGTGCCAGCTCACCACCTCAAGGGGGAGGCGAGCAGTACTTC.

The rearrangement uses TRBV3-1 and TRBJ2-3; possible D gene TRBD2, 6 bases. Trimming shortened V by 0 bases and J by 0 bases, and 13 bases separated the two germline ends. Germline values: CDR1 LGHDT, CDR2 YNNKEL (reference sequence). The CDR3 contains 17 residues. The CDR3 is CASSQDLSGASTDTQYF. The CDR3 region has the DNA TGTGCCAGCAGCCAAGACCTTAGCGGAGCTAGCACAGATACGCAGTATTTT.

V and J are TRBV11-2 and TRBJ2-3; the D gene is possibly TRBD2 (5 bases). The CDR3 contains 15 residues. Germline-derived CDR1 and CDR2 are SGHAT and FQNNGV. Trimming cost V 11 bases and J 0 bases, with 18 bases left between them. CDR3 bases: TGTGCCGCATCCCGTGGGCGGGCGAGCACAGATACGCAGTATTTT. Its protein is CAASRGRASTDTQYF.

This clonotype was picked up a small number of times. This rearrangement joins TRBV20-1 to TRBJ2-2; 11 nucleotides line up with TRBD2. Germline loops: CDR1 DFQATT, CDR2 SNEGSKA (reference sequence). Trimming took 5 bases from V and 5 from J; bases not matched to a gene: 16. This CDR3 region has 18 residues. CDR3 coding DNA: TGCAGTGCTGAGGCTAGCGGGGGGACGAAAAGGGGAACCGGGGAGCTGTTTTTT. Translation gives CSAEASGGTKRGTGELFF.

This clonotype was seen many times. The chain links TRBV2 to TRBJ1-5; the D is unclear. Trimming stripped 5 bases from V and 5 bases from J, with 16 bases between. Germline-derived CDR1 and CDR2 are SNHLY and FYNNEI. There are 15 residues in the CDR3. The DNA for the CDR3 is TGTGCCAGCAGTTCAACGGCAGAACCCTATCAGCCCCAGCATTTT. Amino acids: CASSSTAEPYQPQHF.

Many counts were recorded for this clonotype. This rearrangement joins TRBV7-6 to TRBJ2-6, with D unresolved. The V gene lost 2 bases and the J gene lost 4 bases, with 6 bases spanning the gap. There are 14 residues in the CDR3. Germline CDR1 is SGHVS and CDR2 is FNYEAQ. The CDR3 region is CASSLRPGANVLTF. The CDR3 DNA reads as TGTGCCAGCAGCTTACGTCCCGGGGCCAACGTCCTGACTTTC. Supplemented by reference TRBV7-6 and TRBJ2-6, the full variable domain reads GAGVSQSPRYKVTKRGQDVALRCDPISGHVSLYWYRQALGQGPEFLTYFNYEAQQDKSGLPNDRFSAERPEGSISTLTIQRTEQRDSAMYRCASSLRPGANVLTFGAGSRLTVL.

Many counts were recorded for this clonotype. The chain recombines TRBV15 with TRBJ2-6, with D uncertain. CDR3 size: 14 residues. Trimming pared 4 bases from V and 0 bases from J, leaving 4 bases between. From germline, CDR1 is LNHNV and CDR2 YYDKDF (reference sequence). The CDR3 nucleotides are TGTGCCACCAGCAAGAACTCTGGGGCCAACGTCCTGACTTTC. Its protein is CATSKNSGANVLTF.

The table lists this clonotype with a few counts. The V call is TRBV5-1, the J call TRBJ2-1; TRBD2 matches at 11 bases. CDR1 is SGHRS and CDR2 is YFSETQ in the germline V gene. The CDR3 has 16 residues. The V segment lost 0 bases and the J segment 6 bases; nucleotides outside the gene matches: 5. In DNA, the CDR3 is TGCGCCAGCAGCTTGGCGACTAGCGGGGTACCCAATGAGCAGTTCTTC. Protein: CASSLATSGVPNEQFF.

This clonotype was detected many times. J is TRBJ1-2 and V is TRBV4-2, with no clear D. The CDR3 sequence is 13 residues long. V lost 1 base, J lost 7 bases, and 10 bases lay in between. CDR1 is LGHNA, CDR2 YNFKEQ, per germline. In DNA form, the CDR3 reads TGTGCCAGCAGCCAAGGGAAGGGATTTGGCTACACCTTC. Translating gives CASSQGKGFGYTF.

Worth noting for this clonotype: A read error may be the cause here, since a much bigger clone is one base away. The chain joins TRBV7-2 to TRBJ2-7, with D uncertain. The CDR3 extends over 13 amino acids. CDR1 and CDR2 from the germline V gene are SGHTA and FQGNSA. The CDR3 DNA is TGTGCCAGCACCCGGCTTGGATCCTGCGAGCAGTACTTC. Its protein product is CASTRLGSCEQYF.

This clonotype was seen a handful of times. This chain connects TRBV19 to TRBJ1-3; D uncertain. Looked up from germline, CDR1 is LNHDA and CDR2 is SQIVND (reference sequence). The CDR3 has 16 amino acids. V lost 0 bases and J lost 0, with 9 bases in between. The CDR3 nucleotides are TGTGCCAGTAGTATAGACCGGGATCACTCTGGAAACACCATATATTTT. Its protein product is CASSIDRDHSGNTIYF.

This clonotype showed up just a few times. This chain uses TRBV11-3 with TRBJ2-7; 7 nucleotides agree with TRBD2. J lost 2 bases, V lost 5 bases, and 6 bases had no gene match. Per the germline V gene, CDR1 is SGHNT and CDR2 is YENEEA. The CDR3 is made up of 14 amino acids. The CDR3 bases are TGTGCCAGCAGCCCGACTAGCACAGCCTACGAGCAGTACTTC. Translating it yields CASSPTSTAYEQYF.

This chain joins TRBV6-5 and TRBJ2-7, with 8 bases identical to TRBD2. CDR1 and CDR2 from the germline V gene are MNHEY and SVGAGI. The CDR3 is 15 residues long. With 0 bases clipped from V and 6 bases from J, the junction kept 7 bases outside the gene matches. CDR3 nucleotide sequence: TGTGCCAGCAGTTACTCGAAAAGGCTAGCGGGCGAGCAGTACTTC. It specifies CASSYSKRLAGEQYF.

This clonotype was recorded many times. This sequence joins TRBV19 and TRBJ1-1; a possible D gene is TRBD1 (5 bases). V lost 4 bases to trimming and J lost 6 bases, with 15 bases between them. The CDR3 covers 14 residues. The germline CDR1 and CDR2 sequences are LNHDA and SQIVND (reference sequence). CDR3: CASSTRTSEAEAFF. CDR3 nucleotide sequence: TGTGCCAGTAGTACCAGGACATCGGAGGCTGAAGCTTTCTTT.

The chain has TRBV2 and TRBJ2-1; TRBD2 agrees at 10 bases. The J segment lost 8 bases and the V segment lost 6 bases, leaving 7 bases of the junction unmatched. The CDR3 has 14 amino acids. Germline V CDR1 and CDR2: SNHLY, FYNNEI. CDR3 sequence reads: CASSPSGSLDEQFF. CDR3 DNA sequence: TGTGCCAGCAGCCCTAGCGGGAGTTTGGATGAGCAGTTCTTC.

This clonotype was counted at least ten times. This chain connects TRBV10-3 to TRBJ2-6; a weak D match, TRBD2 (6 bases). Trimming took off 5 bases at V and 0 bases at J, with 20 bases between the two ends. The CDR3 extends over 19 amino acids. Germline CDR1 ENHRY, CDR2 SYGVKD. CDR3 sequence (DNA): TGTGCCATCAGTATTTTTGGGTTCCGGGGGACCTCTGGGGCCAACGTCCTGACTTTC. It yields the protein CAISIFGFRGTSGANVLTF.

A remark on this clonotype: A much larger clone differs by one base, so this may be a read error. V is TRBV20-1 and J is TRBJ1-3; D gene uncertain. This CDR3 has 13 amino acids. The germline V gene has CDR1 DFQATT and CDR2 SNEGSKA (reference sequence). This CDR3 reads CSASPSSGNTMYF. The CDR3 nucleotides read TGCAGTGCTAGTCCTTCGTCTGGAAACACCATGTATTTT.

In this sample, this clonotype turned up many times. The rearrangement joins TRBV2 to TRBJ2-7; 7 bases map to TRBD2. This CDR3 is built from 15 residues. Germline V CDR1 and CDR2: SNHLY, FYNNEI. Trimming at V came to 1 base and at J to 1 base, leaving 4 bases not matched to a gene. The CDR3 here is CASSEGGGWSYEQYF. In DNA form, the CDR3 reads TGTGCCAGCAGTGAAGGGGGGGGATGGTCCTACGAGCAGTACTTC.

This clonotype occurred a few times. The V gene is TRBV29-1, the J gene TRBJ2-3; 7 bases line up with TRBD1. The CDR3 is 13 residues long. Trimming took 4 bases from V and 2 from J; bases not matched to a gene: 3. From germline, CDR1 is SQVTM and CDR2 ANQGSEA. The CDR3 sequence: CSVGDSLTDTQYF. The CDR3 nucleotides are TGCAGCGTTGGGGACAGCCTCACAGATACGCAGTATTTT.

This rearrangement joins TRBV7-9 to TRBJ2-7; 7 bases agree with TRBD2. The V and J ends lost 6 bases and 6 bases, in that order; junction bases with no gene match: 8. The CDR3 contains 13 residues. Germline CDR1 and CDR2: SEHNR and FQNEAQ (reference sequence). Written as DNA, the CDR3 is TGTGCCAGCAGTTGGGACGGGGGGATCGAGCAGTACTTC. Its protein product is CASSWDGGIEQYF.

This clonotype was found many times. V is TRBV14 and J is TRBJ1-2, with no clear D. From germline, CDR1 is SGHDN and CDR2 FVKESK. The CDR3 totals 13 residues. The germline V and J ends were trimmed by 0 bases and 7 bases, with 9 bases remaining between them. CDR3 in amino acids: CASSQETYGGYTF. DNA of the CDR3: TGTGCCAGCAGCCAAGAGACATATGGTGGCTACACCTTC.

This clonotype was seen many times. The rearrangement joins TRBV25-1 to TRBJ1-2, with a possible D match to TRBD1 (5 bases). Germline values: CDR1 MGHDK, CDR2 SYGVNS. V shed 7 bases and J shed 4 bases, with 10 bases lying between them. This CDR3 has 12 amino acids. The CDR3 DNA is TGTGCCAGCACAGGGTCCACCTATGGCTACACCTTC. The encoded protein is CASTGSTYGYTF.

The CDR3 bases are TGTGCCACTTGGGCAGACCAAGAGACCCAGTACTTC. Amino acid sequence: CATWADQETQYF. The J gene is TRBJ2-5, the V gene TRBV15; no firm D call. Trimming pared 9 bases from V and 0 bases from J, leaving 8 bases between. The CDR3 contains 12 residues. Per germline, CDR1 LNHNV and CDR2 YYDKDF (reference sequence).